These T cell receptor beta chains were read from a single sample in a study of blood T cell repertoires in COVID-19. Libraries were prepared by immunoSEQ multiplex PCR; TCRdb keeps only in-frame clonotypes and omits some of them. The sample lists 72,000 or so clones, more than 70% occurring once. Material: peripheral blood. The source is a woman older than 75 with active or convalescent COVID-19. The CDR3 runs from the conserved cysteine through the conserved F or W. A D gene is named only where the DNA matches it firmly. Rows give clone size only sometimes, using once, few, many, or a class for an expanded clone.

j_gene: TRBJ2-2; d_gene: -; abundance: once; v_gene: TRBV19; CDR3nt: TGTGCCAGTAAATTAGAAGCCTCTACCGGGGAGCTGTTTTTT; CDR3aa: CASKLEASTGELFF
j_gene: TRBJ2-5; d_gene: TRBD2; abundance: -; v_gene: TRBV12-5; CDR3nt: TGTGCTAGTGGTTTGTGGTCCGCGGGGGAAGAGACCCAGTACTTC; CDR3aa: CASGLWSAGEETQYF
j_gene: TRBJ1-2; d_gene: -; abundance: -; v_gene: TRBV23-1; CDR3nt: TGCGCCAGCAGTCAAAGCCCCCTCTGGAGGGGTAACAACTATGGCTACACCTTC; CDR3aa: CASSQSPLWRGNNYGYTF
j_gene: TRBJ1-5; d_gene: TRBD1; abundance: -; v_gene: TRBV6-6; CDR3nt: TGTGCCAGCAGCGCGACGGGACAGGGAGATCAGCCCCAGCATTTT; CDR3aa: CASSATGQGDQPQHF
j_gene: TRBJ1-3; d_gene: -; abundance: -; v_gene: TRBV6-5; CDR3nt: TGTGCCAGCAGTTACCTCAATGGAGTCTCTGGAAACACCATATATTTT; CDR3aa: CASSYLNGVSGNTIYF
j_gene: TRBJ2-7; d_gene: TRBD1; abundance: once; v_gene: TRBV19; CDR3nt: TGTGCCAGTAGTATTTTATGGATGGCAGGGGGCAGCTACGAGCAGTACTTC; CDR3aa: CASSILWMAGGSYEQYF
j_gene: TRBJ2-7; d_gene: -; abundance: -; v_gene: TRBV6-5; CDR3nt: TGTGCCAGCAGTCGTATGCCCAGGGGAAACGAGCAGTACTTC; CDR3aa: CASSRMPRGNEQYF
j_gene: TRBJ1-2; d_gene: -; abundance: -; v_gene: TRBV28; CDR3nt: TGTGCCAGCAGTTACGGGGGAAACTATGGCTACACCTTC; CDR3aa: CASSYGGNYGYTF
j_gene: TRBJ1-1; d_gene: -; abundance: -; v_gene: TRBV7-2; CDR3nt: TGTGCCAGCAGCTTTCGGCCAGGCGGGACTGAAGCTTTCTTT; CDR3aa: CASSFRPGGTEAFF
j_gene: TRBJ2-5; d_gene: TRBD2; abundance: -; v_gene: TRBV3-1/TRBV3-2; CDR3nt: TGTGCCAGCAGCCAAGAGACTAGCGGGGGGGCCCTTCTAAGGACCCAGTACTTC; CDR3aa: CASSQETSGGALLRTQYF
j_gene: TRBJ2-7; d_gene: TRBD1; abundance: -; v_gene: TRBV19; CDR3nt: TGTGCCAGTAGTGCCCGGGACAGGGGCGAGGACGAGCAGTACTTC; CDR3aa: CASSARDRGEDEQYF
j_gene: TRBJ1-2; d_gene: -; abundance: once; v_gene: TRBV5-6; CDR3nt: TGTGCCAGCGCCCTGCGGGAGGGTAACTATGGCTACACCTTC; CDR3aa: CASALREGNYGYTF
j_gene: TRBJ1-5; d_gene: -; abundance: -; v_gene: TRBV28; CDR3nt: TGTGCCAGCAGTTTATGGGCAGGGAATCAGCCCCAGCATTTT; CDR3aa: CASSLWAGNQPQHF
j_gene: TRBJ1-6; d_gene: TRBD1; abundance: once; v_gene: TRBV6-5; CDR3nt: TGTGCCAGCACGAGAACAGGGGGCGATTCACCCCTCCACTTT; CDR3aa: CASTRTGGDSPLHF
j_gene: TRBJ1-4; d_gene: -; abundance: -; v_gene: TRBV4-3; CDR3nt: TGCGCCAGCAGCCAAGTTCCGGGAGAAAGTGAAAAACTGTTTTTT; CDR3aa: CASSQVPGESEKLFF
j_gene: TRBJ2-1; d_gene: -; abundance: -; v_gene: TRBV7-2; CDR3nt: TGTGCCAGCAGCTTAGTCTATTCCAATGAGCAGTTCTTC; CDR3aa: CASSLVYSNEQFF
j_gene: TRBJ1-5; d_gene: TRBD1; abundance: once; v_gene: TRBV5-8; CDR3nt: TGTGCCAGCAGTCGACAGGGGAGGCACAATCAGCCCCAGCATTTT; CDR3aa: CASSRQGRHNQPQHF
j_gene: TRBJ1-2; d_gene: -; abundance: -; v_gene: TRBV28; CDR3nt: TGTGCCAGCGTAATTCCGGGCCACCGAGGGTATGGCTACACCTTC; CDR3aa: CASVIPGHRGYGYTF
j_gene: TRBJ1-1; d_gene: -; abundance: -; v_gene: TRBV7-6; CDR3nt: TGTGCCAGCAGCTTAACGGGGGAATCTAACACTGAAGCTTTCTTT; CDR3aa: CASSLTGESNTEAFF
j_gene: TRBJ2-1; d_gene: TRBD2; abundance: -; v_gene: TRBV28; CDR3nt: TGTGCCAGCAGCATAGCGGGGGCCAACAATGAGCAGTTCTTC; CDR3aa: CASSIAGANNEQFF
j_gene: TRBJ1-4; d_gene: -; abundance: -; v_gene: TRBV14; CDR3nt: TGTGCCAGCTCCCCCTGGGGGCGTGCAACTAATGAAAAACTGTTTTTT; CDR3aa: CASSPWGRATNEKLFF
j_gene: TRBJ1-2; d_gene: -; abundance: once; v_gene: TRBV3-1/TRBV3-2; CDR3nt: TGTGCCAGCAGCCCTCACCCCAGGGAGGCCAACTATGGCTACACCTTC; CDR3aa: CASSPHPREANYGYTF
j_gene: TRBJ1-2; d_gene: -; abundance: -; v_gene: TRBV6-5; CDR3nt: TGTGCCAGCAGCTTGGACAGTGACGATGGCTACACCTTC; CDR3aa: CASSLDSDDGYTF
j_gene: TRBJ1-1; d_gene: -; abundance: -; v_gene: TRBV10-3; CDR3nt: TGTGCCATCACCCTTGGCAGGGACACTGAAGCTTTCTTT; CDR3aa: CAITLGRDTEAFF
j_gene: TRBJ2-3; d_gene: -; abundance: -; v_gene: TRBV2; CDR3nt: TGTGCCAGCAGTGAGCGGGGTGCAGATACGCAGTATTTT; CDR3aa: CASSERGADTQYF
j_gene: TRBJ2-1; d_gene: TRBD2; abundance: -; v_gene: TRBV5-6; CDR3nt: TGTGCCAGCAGAGAGACTAGCGGACGCTCCTACAATGAGCAGTTCTTC; CDR3aa: CASRETSGRSYNEQFF
j_gene: TRBJ1-6; d_gene: -; abundance: -; v_gene: TRBV12-3/TRBV12-4; CDR3nt: TGTGCCAGCAGTCCAGCGACGAATTCACCCCTCCACTTT; CDR3aa: CASSPATNSPLHF
j_gene: TRBJ2-1; d_gene: TRBD1; abundance: -; v_gene: TRBV5-1; CDR3nt: TGCGCCAGCAGCTTGGGGGGACAGGGTAGTGGTGAGCAGTTCTTC; CDR3aa: CASSLGGQGSGEQFF
j_gene: TRBJ2-7; d_gene: TRBD2; abundance: once; v_gene: TRBV11-3; CDR3nt: TGTGCCAGCAGCTCTAGCGGTTCCTACGAGCAGTACTTC; CDR3aa: CASSSSGSYEQYF
j_gene: TRBJ1-2; d_gene: -; abundance: -; v_gene: TRBV7-9; CDR3nt: TGTGCCAGCAGCTTACTGGCTGCAGAATATGGCTACACCTTC; CDR3aa: CASSLLAAEYGYTF
j_gene: TRBJ2-5; d_gene: -; abundance: -; v_gene: TRBV3-1/TRBV3-2; CDR3nt: TGTGCCAGCAGCCAAGGACCGGGGTTGGAGACCCAGTACTTC; CDR3aa: CASSQGPGLETQYF
j_gene: TRBJ1-1; d_gene: TRBD1; abundance: -; v_gene: TRBV10-3; CDR3nt: TGTGCCATCAGTGACCTTACAGGGGTAGGTAGGGCTGAAGCTTTCTTT; CDR3aa: CAISDLTGVGRAEAFF
j_gene: TRBJ1-2; d_gene: TRBD1; abundance: -; v_gene: TRBV6-5; CDR3nt: TGTGCCAGCAGTCAACGGACAGGGGCTGGCTACACCTTC; CDR3aa: CASSQRTGAGYTF
j_gene: TRBJ1-4; d_gene: -; abundance: -; v_gene: TRBV25-1; CDR3nt: TGTGCCAGCAACCCGGGGCCCAGGGGCAATGAAAAACTGTTTTTT; CDR3aa: CASNPGPRGNEKLFF
j_gene: TRBJ2-5; d_gene: TRBD2; abundance: -; v_gene: TRBV7-2; CDR3nt: TGTGCCAGCAGCTTAACAGCGGGGGCTCAGACCCAGTACTTC; CDR3aa: CASSLTAGAQTQYF
j_gene: TRBJ2-3; d_gene: -; abundance: -; v_gene: TRBV19; CDR3nt: TGTGCCAGTCAATACAGGTCCCCCAGCACAGATACGCAGTATTTT; CDR3aa: CASQYRSPSTDTQYF
j_gene: TRBJ1-1; d_gene: TRBD1; abundance: -; v_gene: TRBV27; CDR3nt: TGTGCCAGCAGTTTAAGAGCCGGGACAGGGGGGGACACTGAAGCTTTCTTT; CDR3aa: CASSLRAGTGGDTEAFF
j_gene: TRBJ2-7; d_gene: -; abundance: -; v_gene: TRBV11-3; CDR3nt: TGTGCCAGCAGCTTAAGGGCCGGAGGTCCCTACGAGCAGTACTTC; CDR3aa: CASSLRAGGPYEQYF
j_gene: TRBJ2-3; d_gene: -; abundance: -; v_gene: TRBV7-2; CDR3nt: TGTGCCAGCACTATAGCGCTAGGGACAGATACGCAGTATTTT; CDR3aa: CASTIALGTDTQYF
j_gene: TRBJ2-5; d_gene: -; abundance: -; v_gene: TRBV6-5; CDR3nt: TGTGCCAGCAGGGAGGGTTTTGAGAGGGAGACCCAGTACTTC; CDR3aa: CASREGFERETQYF
j_gene: TRBJ2-3; d_gene: TRBD2; abundance: -; v_gene: TRBV4-3; CDR3nt: TGCGCCAGCAGCCACCGTTTCCGGGACTATAGCACAGATACGCAGTATTTT; CDR3aa: CASSHRFRDYSTDTQYF
j_gene: TRBJ2-2; d_gene: -; abundance: -; v_gene: TRBV19; CDR3nt: TGTGCCACCCACTCTCACGGGTCTAGCCGGGGCGGGGAGCTGTTTTTT; CDR3aa: CATHSHGSSRGGELFF
j_gene: TRBJ2-3; d_gene: TRBD2; abundance: -; v_gene: TRBV10-3; CDR3nt: TGTGCCATCCGCGGCGGGGGATTCACAGATACGCAGTATTTT; CDR3aa: CAIRGGGFTDTQYF
j_gene: TRBJ1-6; d_gene: -; abundance: few; v_gene: TRBV27; CDR3nt: TGTGCCAGCAGTTTATCAGTCAGGGTTGGGAATCTGCCCCTCCACTTT; CDR3aa: CASSLSVRVGNLPLHF